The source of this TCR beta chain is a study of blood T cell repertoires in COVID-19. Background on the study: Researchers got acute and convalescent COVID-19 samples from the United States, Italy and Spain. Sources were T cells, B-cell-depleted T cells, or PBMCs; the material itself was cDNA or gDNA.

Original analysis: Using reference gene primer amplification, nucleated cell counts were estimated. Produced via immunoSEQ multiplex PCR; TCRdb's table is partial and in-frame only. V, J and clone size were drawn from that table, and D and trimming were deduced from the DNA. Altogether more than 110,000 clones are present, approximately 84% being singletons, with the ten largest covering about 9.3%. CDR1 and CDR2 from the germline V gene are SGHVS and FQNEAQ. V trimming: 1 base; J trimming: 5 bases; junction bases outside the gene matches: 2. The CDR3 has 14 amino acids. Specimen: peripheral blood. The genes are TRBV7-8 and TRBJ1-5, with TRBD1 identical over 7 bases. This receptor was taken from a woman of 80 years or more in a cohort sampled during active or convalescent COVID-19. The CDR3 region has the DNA TGTGCCAGCAGCTTAGGAACAGGGGATCAGCCCCAGCATTTT. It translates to CASSLGTGDQPQHF. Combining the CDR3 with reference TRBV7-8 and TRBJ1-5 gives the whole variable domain GAGVSQSPRYKVAKRGQDVALRCDPISGHVSLFWYQQALGQGPEFLTYFQNEAQLDKSGLPSDRFFAERPEGSVSTLKIQRTQQEDSAVYLCASSLGTGDQPQHFGDGTRLSIL.